The 16 T cell receptor beta chains below were found in one sample sequenced in a study of post-analysis software for immune sequencing data. Notes on the study in general: Four or five TRBV segments were more frequent in patients than controls; TRBV5-6, TRBV5-1 and TRBV20-1 belonged to this group.

Their target antigens are unknown. TCR beta cDNA libraries included unique molecular identifiers. TCRdb called the PCR reads again in MiXCR, with one record for every CDR3 protein. The sample records about 760,000 distinct CDR3 sequences, 25% to 30% being singletons. The specimen sequenced was blood. These receptors were taken from a girl aged 10 to 17 with multiple sclerosis.

This clonotype was seen a handful of times. V and J are TRBV20-1 and TRBJ1-5, with a tentative D call TRBD1 (5 bases). Germline lookup yields CDR1 DFQATT and CDR2 SNEGSKA (reference sequence). V was trimmed by 2 bases and J by 2 bases, leaving 10 bases between them. The CDR3 extends over 14 amino acids. CDR3 sequence (DNA): TGCAGTGCTAGACCCGGGACCGGCAATCAGCCCCAGCATTTT. Translation: CSARPGTGNQPQHF.

This sequence joins TRBV11-2 and TRBJ2-5, with 11 bases fitting TRBD2. The CDR3 runs 20 residues. Germline CDR1 SGHAT, CDR2 FQNNGV. V dropped 2 bases and J dropped 5; count of bases not matched to a gene: 19. CDR3 DNA: TGTGCCAGCAGCTTATTTACCCGTGCGGCTAGCGGGAGGCCGGGGGAGACCCAGTACTTC. Its protein is CASSLFTRAASGRPGETQYF.

V gene TRBV3-1 combines with J gene TRBJ2-1; 7 positions agree with TRBD2. The trim removed 1 base at V and 1 base at J, leaving 10 bases unmatched. Germline V gene data show CDR1 as LGHDT and CDR2 as YNNKEL (reference sequence). The CDR3 covers 18 residues. In nucleotides, the CDR3 is TGTGCCAGCAGCCAAGGACTAGCCGCCCCAGGGTCCTACAATGAGCAGTTCTTC. This codes for CASSQGLAAPGSYNEQFF.

This clonotype was counted a single time. Compared with germline, one end of the junction differs, possibly owing to a read error. The V call is TRBV12-3 or TRBV12-4, the J call TRBJ2-1; D is possibly TRBD2 (6 bases). The CDR3 has 16 amino acids. CDR3 bases: TGTGCCAGCAGGTTAGTCTCGGGACTGAGCTACAATGAGCAGTTCTTC. It yields the protein CASRLVSGLSYNEQFF.

This clonotype was observed many times. The V call is TRBV4-3, the J call TRBJ2-1; 7 bases fit TRBD1. V was pared by 3 bases and J by 9 bases, with 11 bases of the junction left unmatched. CDR1 and CDR2 from the germline V gene are LGHNA and YSLEER. The length of the CDR3 is 15 residues. The CDR3 here is CASSHGTDGYGEQFF. The CDR3 bases are TGCGCCAGCAGCCACGGGACAGATGGCTACGGTGAGCAGTTCTTC.

There are many counts of this clonotype. The J gene is TRBJ1-5, the V gene TRBV20-1; TRBD1 might be the D (5 bases). Between the trimmed V and J ends, which lost 3 bases and 2 bases, there was a span of 14 bases. The CDR3 consists of 15 residues. Germline values: CDR1 DFQATT, CDR2 SNEGSKA (reference sequence). Here the CDR3 reads CSARGRGVRNQPQHF. Here the CDR3 DNA reads TGCAGTGCTAGGGGTCGGGGGGTCCGCAATCAGCCCCAGCATTTT.

The V gene is TRBV27, the J gene TRBJ2-1; the match to TRBD1 covers 9 bases. CDR1 MNHEY and CDR2 SMNVEV come from the germline V gene (reference sequence). This CDR3 region has 17 residues. V shed 2 bases, J shed 6 bases, and the junction held 11 bases outside the gene matches. The CDR3 nucleotides are TGTGCCAGCAGTTTACGGGTCCCCGGGACAGGGTTCAATGAGCAGTTCTTC. As protein: CASSLRVPGTGFNEQFF.

This clonotype was seen more than once but under ten times. The chain joins TRBV25-1 to TRBJ1-4, with a tentative D call TRBD1 (5 bases). Trimming took off 6 bases at V and 7 bases at J, with 18 bases between the two ends. Germline V CDR1 and CDR2: MGHDK, SYGVNS. The CDR3 has 15 amino acids. The chain's CDR3 is CASRGTSQRVEKLFF. DNA of the CDR3: TGTGCCAGCAGGGGGACCTCCCAAAGAGTTGAAAAACTGTTTTTT.

This chain links TRBV29-1 with TRBJ2-1; 8 bases line up with TRBD1. The CDR3 consists of 14 residues. The germline gives CDR1 SQVTM, CDR2 ANQGSEA. V was pared by 7 bases and J by 3 bases, with 8 bases of the junction left unmatched. The CDR3 sequence is CSASPGGNYNEQFF. CDR3 coding DNA: TGCAGCGCCTCCCCAGGGGGCAACTACAATGAGCAGTTCTTC.

Only a few counts were recorded for this clonotype. The chain carries TRBV29-1 and TRBJ2-5, with D unclear. Germline values: CDR1 SQVTM, CDR2 ANQGSEA. V shed 7 bases and J shed 1 base, with 13 bases lying between them. This CDR3 contains 13 residues. The CDR3 coding sequence is TGCAGCGCAACACAGAGTCTCCAAGAGACCCAGTACTTC. It is translated as CSATQSLQETQYF. Full variable domain (remainder filled in from reference TRBV29-1 and TRBJ2-5): SAVISQKPSRDICQRGTSLTIQCQVDSQVTMMFWYRQQPGQSLTLIATANQGSEATYESGFVIDKFPISRPNLTFSTLTVSNMSPEDSSIYLCSATQSLQETQYFGPGTRLLVL.

With respect to this clonotype: A single base separates this from a much larger clone, so it may be a read error. V is TRBV29-1 and J is TRBJ2-1; the match to TRBD2 covers 10 bases. Gene TRBJ2-7 matches the end of the DNA better, so the J call may be wrong. Germline CDR1 and CDR2: SQVTM and ANQGSEA. The CDR3 length is 14 residues. The CDR3 coding sequence is TGCAGCGTGGATAGCGGGGGGAAAGTTAGTGAGCAGTACTTC. Translating it yields CSVDSGGKVSEQYF.

In this sample, this clonotype turned up a few times. The chain is built from TRBV7-2 and TRBJ2-7; 9 bases line up with TRBD1. The V gene end was trimmed by 4 bases and the J gene end by 6 bases; junction bases not matched to a gene: 7. The CDR3 runs 14 residues. Germline lookup yields CDR1 SGHTA and CDR2 FQGNSA. The CDR3 sequence: CASSSGTGTGEQYF. CDR3 in DNA: TGTGCCAGCAGCTCCGGGACAGGGACCGGCGAGCAGTACTTC.

Of note for this clonotype: One end of the junction varies from germline; a read error may be responsible. The genes are TRBV7-2 and TRBJ2-3; 11 nucleotides agree with TRBD1. Germline assignment: CDR1 SGHTA and CDR2 FQGNSA. The CDR3 has 14 amino acids. The CDR3 DNA reads TGTGCCGGCAGCCAAAGGGACAGGGGGGATACGCAGTATTTT. Encoded protein: CAGSQRDRGDTQYF.

This clonotype was detected a few times. The junction departs from germline at one end; a sequencing error may be responsible. The V and J genes are TRBV6-1 and TRBJ2-7, with D perhaps matching TRBD1 (5 bases). The V gene's germline CDR1 is MNHNS and CDR2 SASEGT. The CDR3 loop spans 14 amino acids. CDR3 sequence reads: CASSATGLSSEQYF. Here the CDR3 DNA reads TGTGCCAGCAGTGCTACAGGTCTTTCCTCCGAGCAGTACTTC.

This clonotype has at least ten counts. The chain carries TRBV7-2 and TRBJ2-1, with D perhaps given as TRBD1 or TRBD2 (5 bases each). Germline assignment: CDR1 SGHTA and CDR2 FQGNSA. The V gene lost 1 base and the J gene lost 2 bases, with 9 bases spanning the gap. The CDR3 is made up of 15 amino acids. The CDR3, as DNA: TGTGCCAGCAGCTTAGTTGGGGGAGCCTACAATGAGCAGTTCTTC. This translates into CASSLVGGAYNEQFF.

V is TRBV12-3 or TRBV12-4 and J is TRBJ1-4; no clear D gene. The CDR3 runs 11 residues. The V gene lost 5 bases and the J gene lost 12 bases, with 10 bases spanning the gap. CDR3 nucleotides: TGTGCCAGCAGTGGTCGGACGGAACTGTTTTTT. This encodes CASSGRTELFF.